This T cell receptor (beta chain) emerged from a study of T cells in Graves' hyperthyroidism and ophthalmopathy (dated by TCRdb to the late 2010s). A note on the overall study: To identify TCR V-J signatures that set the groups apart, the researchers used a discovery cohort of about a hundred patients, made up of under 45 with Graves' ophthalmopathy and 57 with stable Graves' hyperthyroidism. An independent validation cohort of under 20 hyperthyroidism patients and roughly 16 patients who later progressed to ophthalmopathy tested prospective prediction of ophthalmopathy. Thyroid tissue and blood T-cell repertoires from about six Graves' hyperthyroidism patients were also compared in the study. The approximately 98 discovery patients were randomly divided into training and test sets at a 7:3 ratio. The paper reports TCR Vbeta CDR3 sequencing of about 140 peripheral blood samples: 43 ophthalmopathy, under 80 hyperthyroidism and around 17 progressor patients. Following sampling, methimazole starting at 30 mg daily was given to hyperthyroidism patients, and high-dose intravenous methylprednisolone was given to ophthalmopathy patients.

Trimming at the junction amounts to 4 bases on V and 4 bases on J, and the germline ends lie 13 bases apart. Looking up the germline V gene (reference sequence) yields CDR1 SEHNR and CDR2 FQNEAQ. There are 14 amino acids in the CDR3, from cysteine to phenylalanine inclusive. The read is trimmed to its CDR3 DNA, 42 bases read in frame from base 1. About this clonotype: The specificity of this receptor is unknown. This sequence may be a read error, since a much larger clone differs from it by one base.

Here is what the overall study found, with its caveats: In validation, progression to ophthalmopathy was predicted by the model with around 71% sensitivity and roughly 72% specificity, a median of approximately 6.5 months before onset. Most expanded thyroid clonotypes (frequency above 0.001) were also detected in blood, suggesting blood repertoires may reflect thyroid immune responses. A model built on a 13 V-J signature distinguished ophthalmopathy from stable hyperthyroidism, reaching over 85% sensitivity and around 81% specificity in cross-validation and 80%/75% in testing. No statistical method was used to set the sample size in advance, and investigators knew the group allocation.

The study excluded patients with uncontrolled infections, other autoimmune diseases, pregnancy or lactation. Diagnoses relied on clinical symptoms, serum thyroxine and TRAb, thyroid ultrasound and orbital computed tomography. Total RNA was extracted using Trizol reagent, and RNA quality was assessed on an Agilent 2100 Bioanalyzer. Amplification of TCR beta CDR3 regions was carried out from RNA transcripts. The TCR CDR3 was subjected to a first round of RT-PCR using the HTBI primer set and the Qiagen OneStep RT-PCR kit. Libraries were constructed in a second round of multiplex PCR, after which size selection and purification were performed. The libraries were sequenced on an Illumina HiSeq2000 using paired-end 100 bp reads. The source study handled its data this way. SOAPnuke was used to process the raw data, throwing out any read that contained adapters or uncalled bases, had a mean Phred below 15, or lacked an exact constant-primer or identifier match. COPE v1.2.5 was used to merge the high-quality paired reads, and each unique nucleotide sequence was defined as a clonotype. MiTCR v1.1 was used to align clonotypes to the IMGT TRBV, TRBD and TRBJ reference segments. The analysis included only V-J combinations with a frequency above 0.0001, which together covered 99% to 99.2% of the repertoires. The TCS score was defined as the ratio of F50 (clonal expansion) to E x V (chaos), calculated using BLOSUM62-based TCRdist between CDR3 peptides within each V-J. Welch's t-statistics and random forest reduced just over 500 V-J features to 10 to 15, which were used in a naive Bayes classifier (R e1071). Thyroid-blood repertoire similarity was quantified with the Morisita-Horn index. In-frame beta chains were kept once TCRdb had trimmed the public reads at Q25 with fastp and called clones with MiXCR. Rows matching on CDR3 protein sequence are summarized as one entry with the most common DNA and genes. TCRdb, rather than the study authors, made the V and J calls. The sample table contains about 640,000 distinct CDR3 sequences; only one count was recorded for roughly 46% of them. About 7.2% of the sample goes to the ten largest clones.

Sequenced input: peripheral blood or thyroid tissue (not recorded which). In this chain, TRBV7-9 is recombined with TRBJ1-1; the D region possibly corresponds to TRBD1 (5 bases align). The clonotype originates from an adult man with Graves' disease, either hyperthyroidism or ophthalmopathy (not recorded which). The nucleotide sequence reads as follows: TGTGCCAGCAGCTCCCAGGGAGGGATCACTGAAGCTTTCTTT. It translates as CASSSQGGITEAFF.